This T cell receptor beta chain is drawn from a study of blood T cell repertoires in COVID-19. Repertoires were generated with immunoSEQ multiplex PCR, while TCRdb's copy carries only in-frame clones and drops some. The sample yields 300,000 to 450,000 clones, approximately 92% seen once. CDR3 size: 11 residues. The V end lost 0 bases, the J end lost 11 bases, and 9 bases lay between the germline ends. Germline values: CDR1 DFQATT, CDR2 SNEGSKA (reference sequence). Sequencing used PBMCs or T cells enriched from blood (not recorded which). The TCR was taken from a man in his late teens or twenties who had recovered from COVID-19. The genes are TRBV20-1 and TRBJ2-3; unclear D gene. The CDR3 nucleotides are TGCAGTGCTAGAGATTCTTATAAGCAGTATTTT. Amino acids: CSARDSYKQYF.